This T cell receptor beta chain appears in the sequencing data of a study of T-cell reconstitution after alpha-beta-depleted transplantation in children. The authors prepared the TCRbeta library with unique molecular identifiers. TCRdb reprocessed the PCR reads with MiXCR, giving one entry per CDR3 protein. The profile shows 230,000 or so distinct CDR3 sequences, 7.5% to 10% of them singletons. Germline V gene data show CDR1 as MNHNS and CDR2 as SASEGT. This CDR3 is 13 amino acids long. Trimming left V 7 bases short and J 4 bases short, with 13 bases between. The sequence came from a human donor who donated a stem cell graft to a child with SCID. The chain combines TRBV6-1 with TRBJ2-5; no definite D call. The material sequenced was PBMCs from the stem cell graft donor, taken from the stem cell graft. The CDR3 here is CASTAGPRETQYF. The CDR3 DNA sequence: TGTGCCAGCACCGCCGGGCCCCGAGAGACCCAGTACTTC.